The subject of this entry is one T cell receptor (beta chain). The target antigen is unknown. The sample is drawn from a study of PD-1 blockade in classical Hodgkin lymphoma. The method was immunoSEQ multiplex PCR; TCRdb's version includes in-frame clones alone and lacks a portion of them. The sample comprises more than 15,000 clones, roughly 79% of which are singletons, and 1.5% to 2% rests with the top ten. Documented time point: cycle 4 day 1 (C4D1), after more than five weeks of nivolumab. After autologous stem cell transplantation all patients relapsed, and prior brentuximab vedotin exposure differed between cohorts. Magnetic depletion of unwanted cells isolated CD4+ T cells from thawed PBMCs. Best outcomes ranged across complete response, partial response and progressive disease. Overall study findings and caveats: Whoever responded completely had baseline diversity much like that seen in newly diagnosed patients.

With 4 bases clipped from V and 3 bases from J, the junction kept 8 bases outside the gene matches. CDR1 and CDR2 (germline): KGHSH, LQKENI. The CDR3 has 15 amino acids. The sample was CD4+ T cells from blood, taken before the fourth cycle of nivolumab. The rearrangement uses TRBV18 and TRBJ1-2; 7 bases map to TRBD1. This sequence originates from a human donor with classical Hodgkin lymphoma. As DNA, the CDR3 is TGTGCCAGCTCACGCCAGGGGGGAGTGGACTATGGCTACACCTTC. Encoded protein: CASSRQGGVDYGYTF.